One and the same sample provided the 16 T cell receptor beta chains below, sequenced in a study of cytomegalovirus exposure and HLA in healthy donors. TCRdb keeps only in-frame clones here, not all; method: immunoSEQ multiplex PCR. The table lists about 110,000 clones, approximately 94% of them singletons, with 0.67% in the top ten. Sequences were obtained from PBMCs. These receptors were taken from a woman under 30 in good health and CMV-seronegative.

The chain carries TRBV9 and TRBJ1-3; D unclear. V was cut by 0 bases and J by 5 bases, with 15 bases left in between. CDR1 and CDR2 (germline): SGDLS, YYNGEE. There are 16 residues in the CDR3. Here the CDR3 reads CASSVEPGVDRNTIYF. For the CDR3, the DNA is TGTGCCAGCAGCGTAGAGCCCGGTGTTGACAGAAACACCATATATTTT.

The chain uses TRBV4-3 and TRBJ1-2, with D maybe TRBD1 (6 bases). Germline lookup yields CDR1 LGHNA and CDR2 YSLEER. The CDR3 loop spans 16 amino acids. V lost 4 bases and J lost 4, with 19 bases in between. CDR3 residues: CASSRTSGDGPYGYTF. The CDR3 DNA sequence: TGCGCCAGCAGCCGTACATCAGGGGACGGCCCCTATGGCTACACCTTC.

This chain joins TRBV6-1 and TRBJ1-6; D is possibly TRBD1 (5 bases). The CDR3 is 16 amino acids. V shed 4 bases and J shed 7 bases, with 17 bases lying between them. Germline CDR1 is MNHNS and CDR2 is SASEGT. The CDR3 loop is CASSVLLTELNSPLHF. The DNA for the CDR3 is TGTGCCAGCAGTGTCCTCCTGACAGAATTAAATTCACCCCTCCACTTT.

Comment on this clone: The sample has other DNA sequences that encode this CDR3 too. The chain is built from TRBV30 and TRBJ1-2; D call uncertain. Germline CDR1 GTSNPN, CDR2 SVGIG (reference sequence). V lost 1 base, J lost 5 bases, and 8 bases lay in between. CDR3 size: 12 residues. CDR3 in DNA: TGTGCCTGGAGTGCTCTGAGTTATGGCTACACCTTC. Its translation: CAWSALSYGYTF.

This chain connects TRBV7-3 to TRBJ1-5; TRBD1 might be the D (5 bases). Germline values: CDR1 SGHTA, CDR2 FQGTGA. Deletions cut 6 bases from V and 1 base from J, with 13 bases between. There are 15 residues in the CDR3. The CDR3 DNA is TGTGCCAGCAGTCTCCGGGCAGGGAGCAATCAGCCCCAGCATTTT. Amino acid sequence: CASSLRAGSNQPQHF.

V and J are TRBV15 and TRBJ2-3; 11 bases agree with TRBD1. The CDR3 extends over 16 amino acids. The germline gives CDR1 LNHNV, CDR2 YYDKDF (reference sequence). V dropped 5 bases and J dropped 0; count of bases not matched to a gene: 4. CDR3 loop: CATSGGQGVSTDTQYF. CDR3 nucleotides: TGTGCCACCAGCGGGGGACAGGGGGTTAGCACAGATACGCAGTATTTT. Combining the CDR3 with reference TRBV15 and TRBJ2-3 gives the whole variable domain DAMVIQNPRYQVTQFGKPVTLSCSQTLNHNVMYWYQQKSSQAPKLLFHYYDKDFNNEADTPDNFQSRRPNTSFCFLDIRSPGLGDTAMYLCATSGGQGVSTDTQYFGPGTRLTVL.

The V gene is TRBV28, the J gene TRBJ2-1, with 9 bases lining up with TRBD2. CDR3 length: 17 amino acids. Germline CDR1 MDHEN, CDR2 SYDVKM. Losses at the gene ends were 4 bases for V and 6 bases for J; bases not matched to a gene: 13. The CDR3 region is CASSSPGMGGGGNEQFF. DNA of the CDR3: TGTGCCAGCAGTTCACCCGGGATGGGCGGGGGGGGCAATGAGCAGTTCTTC.

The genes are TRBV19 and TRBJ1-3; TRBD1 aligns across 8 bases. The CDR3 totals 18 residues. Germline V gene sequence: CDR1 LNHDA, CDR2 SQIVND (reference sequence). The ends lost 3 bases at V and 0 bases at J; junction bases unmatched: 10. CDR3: CASSIPGTGVSSGNTIYF. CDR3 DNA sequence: TGTGCCAGTAGTATTCCGGGGACAGGAGTCAGCTCTGGAAACACCATATATTTT. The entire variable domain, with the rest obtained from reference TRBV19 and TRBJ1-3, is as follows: DGGITQSPKYLFRKEGQNVTLSCEQNLNHDAMYWYRQDPGQGLRLIYYSQIVNDFQKGDIAEGYSVSREKKESFPLTVTSAQKNPTAFYLCASSIPGTGVSSGNTIYFGEGSWLTVV.

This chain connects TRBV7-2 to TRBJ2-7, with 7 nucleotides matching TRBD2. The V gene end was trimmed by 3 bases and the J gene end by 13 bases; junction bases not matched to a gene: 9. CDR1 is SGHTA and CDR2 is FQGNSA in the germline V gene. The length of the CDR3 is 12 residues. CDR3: CASSLAVGRGYF. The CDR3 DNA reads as TGTGCCAGCAGCTTGGCAGTAGGGAGGGGATACTTC.

The CDR3 nucleotides read TGTGCCAGCAGCTTGGGCAGGGGAAAGCCCCAGCATTTT. Its translation: CASSLGRGKPQHF. The chain has TRBV5-6 and TRBJ1-5; D possibly corresponds to TRBD1 (6 bases). The germline gives CDR1 SGHDT, CDR2 YYEEEE. The ends were cut back, 0 bases at V and 8 bases at J, with 9 bases in the middle. CDR3 size: 13 residues. The whole variable domain, remainder taken from reference TRBV5-6 and TRBJ1-5, is DAGVTQSPTHLIKTRGQQVTLRCSPKSGHDTVSWYQQALGQGPQFIFQYYEEEERQRGNFPDRFSGHQFPNYSSELNVNALLLGDSALYLCASSLGRGKPQHFGDGTRLSIL.

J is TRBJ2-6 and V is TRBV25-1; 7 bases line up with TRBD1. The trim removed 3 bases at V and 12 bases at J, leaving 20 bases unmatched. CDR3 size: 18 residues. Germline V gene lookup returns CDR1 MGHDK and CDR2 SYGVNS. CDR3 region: CASSDPSRQGPDWAVLTF. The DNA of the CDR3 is TGTGCCAGCAGTGACCCCTCCCGACAGGGTCCTGATTGGGCCGTCCTGACTTTC.

As DNA, the CDR3 is TGTGCCAGTAGAGCTAGGACAGGGATCAATCAGCCCCAGCATTTT. Amino acids: CASRARTGINQPQHF. The genes are TRBV19 and TRBJ1-5; TRBD1 aligns across 8 bases. Unmatched junction bases numbered 7, after V lost 6 bases and J lost 3 bases. Germline V lookup: CDR1 LNHDA, CDR2 SQIVND (reference sequence). This CDR3 spans 15 amino acids.

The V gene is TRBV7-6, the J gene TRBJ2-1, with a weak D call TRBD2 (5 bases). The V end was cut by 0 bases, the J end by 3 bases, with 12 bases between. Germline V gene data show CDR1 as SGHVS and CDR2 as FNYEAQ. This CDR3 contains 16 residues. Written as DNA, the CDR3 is TGTGCCAGCAGCTTAGCGGCTCCTAGCCACTACAATGAGCAGTTCTTC. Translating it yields CASSLAAPSHYNEQFF.

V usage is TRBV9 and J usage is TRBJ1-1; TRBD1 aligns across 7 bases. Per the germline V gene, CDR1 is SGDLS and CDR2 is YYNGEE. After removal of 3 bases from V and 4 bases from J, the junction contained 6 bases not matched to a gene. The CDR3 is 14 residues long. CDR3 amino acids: CASSADRVVTEAFF. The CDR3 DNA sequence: TGTGCCAGCAGCGCCGACAGGGTCGTCACTGAAGCTTTCTTT. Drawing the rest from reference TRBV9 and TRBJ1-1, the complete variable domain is DSGVTQTPKHLITATGQRVTLRCSPRSGDLSVYWYQQSLDQGLQFLIQYYNGEERAKGNILERFSAQQFPDLHSELNLSSLELGDSALYFCASSADRVVTEAFFGQGTRLTVV.

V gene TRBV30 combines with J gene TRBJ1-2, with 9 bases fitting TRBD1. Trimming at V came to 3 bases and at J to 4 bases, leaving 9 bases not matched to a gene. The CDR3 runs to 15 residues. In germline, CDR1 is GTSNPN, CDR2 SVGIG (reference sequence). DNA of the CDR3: TGTGCCTGGAGACGAACAGGGGGCTTCGGCTATGGCTACACCTTC. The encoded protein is CAWRRTGGFGYGYTF.

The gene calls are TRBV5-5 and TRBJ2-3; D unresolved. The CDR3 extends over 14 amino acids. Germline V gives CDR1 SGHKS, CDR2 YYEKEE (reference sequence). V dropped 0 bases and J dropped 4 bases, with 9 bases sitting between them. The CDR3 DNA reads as TGTGCCAGCAGCTTGGCCGAGTTCTCAGATACGCAGTATTTT. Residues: CASSLAEFSDTQYF.